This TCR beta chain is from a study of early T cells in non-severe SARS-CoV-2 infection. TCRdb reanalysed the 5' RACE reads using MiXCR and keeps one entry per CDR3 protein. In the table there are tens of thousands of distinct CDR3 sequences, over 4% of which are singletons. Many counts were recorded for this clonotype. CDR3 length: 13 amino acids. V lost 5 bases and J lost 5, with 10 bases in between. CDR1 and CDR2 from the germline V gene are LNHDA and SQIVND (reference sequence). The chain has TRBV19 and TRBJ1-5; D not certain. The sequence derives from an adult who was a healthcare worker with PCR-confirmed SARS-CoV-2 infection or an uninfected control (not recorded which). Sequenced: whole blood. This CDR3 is CASSLDKYQPQHF. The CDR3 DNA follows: TGTGCCAGTAGTCTTGACAAATATCAGCCCCAGCATTTT.